This T cell receptor beta chain was captured by sequencing in a study of sequential checkpoint blockade in melanoma. About the study: DNA from 91 pretreatment tumor samples underwent TCRβ immunosequencing. Points from the study as a whole: Pretreatment TIL clonality tracked with response in the nivolumab-first arm.

Germline lookup yields CDR1 LNHNV and CDR2 YYDKDF (reference sequence). The CDR3 has 14 residues. The junction had 5 bases not matched to a gene; V was cut back by 3 bases and J by 3 bases. Here immunoSEQ multiplex PCR was the method, and the copy in TCRdb shows in-frame clones only, minus some. The sample records 5,500 to 9,000 clones, roughly 28% being singletons. The sample's treatment: randomized to nivolumab then ipilimumab (arm A) or the reverse (arm B). Turning to this clone: Its antigen is not identified.

V usage is TRBV15 and J usage is TRBJ2-7; 7 bases agree with TRBD1. The sequence was collected from a human donor with melanoma. The starting material was tumor tissue (inferred from file names), obtained from a patient given nivolumab and ipilimumab in sequence. This chain's CDR3 is CATSSGDSIYEQYF. The CDR3, as DNA: TGTGCCACCAGCAGTGGGGACAGTATCTACGAGCAGTACTTC. Variable domain in full (rest from reference TRBV15 and TRBJ2-7): DAMVIQNPRYQVTQFGKPVTLSCSQTLNHNVMYWYQQKSSQAPKLLFHYYDKDFNNEADTPDNFQSRRPNTSFCFLDIRSPGLGDTAMYLCATSSGDSIYEQYFGPGTRLTVT.